The clone carrying this T cell receptor beta chain came up many times. Its specificity is unknown. These data originate in a study of molecular identifiers for immune sequencing clone quantification. General study results and limits: Highly expanded clone sizes could end up underestimated if a barcode were shared by identical TCR molecules.

TCRdb re-derived calls from the PCR reads in MiXCR, one entry per CDR3 protein. The table shows about 500,000 distinct CDR3 sequences, with about 21% occurring only once. Per germline, CDR1 SEHNR and CDR2 FQNEAQ (reference sequence). This CDR3 has 15 amino acids. The V segment lost 3 bases and the J segment 7 bases; nucleotides outside the gene matches: 10. The TCR sequence derives from a human donor in good health. Some libraries in this study had Jurkat cell RNA spiked in. The V and J genes are TRBV7-9 and TRBJ1-1; TRBD1 matches at 8 bases. The specimen sequenced was naive CD8+ T cells from blood, with Jurkat cell RNA spiked in. The subset denotes: FACS-sorted CD8+CD4-CCR7+CD45RA+ naive T cells. CDR3 DNA sequence: TGTGCCAGCAGCTTCGGACAGGGCGAAAGACTTGAAGCTTTCTTT. Its translation is CASSFGQGERLEAFF.